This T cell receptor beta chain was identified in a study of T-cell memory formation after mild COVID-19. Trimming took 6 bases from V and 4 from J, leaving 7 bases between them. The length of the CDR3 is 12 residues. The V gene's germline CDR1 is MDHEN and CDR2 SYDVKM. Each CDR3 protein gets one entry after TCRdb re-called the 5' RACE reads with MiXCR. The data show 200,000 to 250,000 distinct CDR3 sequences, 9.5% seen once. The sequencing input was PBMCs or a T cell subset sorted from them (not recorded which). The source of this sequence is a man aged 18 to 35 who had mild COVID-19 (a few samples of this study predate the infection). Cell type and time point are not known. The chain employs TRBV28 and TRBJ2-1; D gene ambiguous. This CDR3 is CASRTTYNEQFF. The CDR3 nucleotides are TGTGCCAGCAGGACCACTTACAATGAGCAGTTCTTC.